The subject of this entry is one TCR beta chain. Antigen unknown. This entry belongs to a study of response to subunit inactivated influenza vaccine. There are 15 residues in the CDR3. Germline CDR1 reads SGHRS; CDR2 reads YFSETQ. Deletions cut 0 bases from V and 5 bases from J, with 14 bases between. Broader study findings: The authors suggested that every seasonal influenza vaccination recruits few new T cells.

TCRdb re-called the RT-PCR reads through MiXCR, storing one row per CDR3 protein. The sample has 300,000 to 350,000 distinct CDR3 sequences; 22% are singletons. The specimen was PBMCs from blood, collected 21 months after vaccination. This TCR was recovered from a man aged 50 to 75 who received an inactivated influenza vaccine. The chain joins TRBV5-1 to TRBJ1-2; maybe TRBD1 (5 bases). CDR3: CASSLDGGSLYGYTF. The CDR3 DNA follows: TGCGCCAGCAGCTTGGATGGGGGTTCCTTGTATGGCTACACCTTC.